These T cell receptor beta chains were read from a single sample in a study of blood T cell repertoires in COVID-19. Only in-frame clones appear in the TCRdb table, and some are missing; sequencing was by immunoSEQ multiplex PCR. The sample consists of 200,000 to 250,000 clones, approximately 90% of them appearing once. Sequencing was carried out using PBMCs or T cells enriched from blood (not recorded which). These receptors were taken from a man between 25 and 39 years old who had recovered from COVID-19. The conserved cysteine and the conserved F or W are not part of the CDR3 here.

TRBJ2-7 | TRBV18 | ASSQGVGGPNYEQY
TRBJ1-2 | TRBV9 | ASSALGGGYGYT
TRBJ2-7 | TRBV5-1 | ASSLSTDSYEQY
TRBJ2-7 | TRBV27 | ASSLSGGGSYEQY
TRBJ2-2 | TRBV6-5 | ATQGWSNTGELF
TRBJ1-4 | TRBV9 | ASSAQSGLATNEKLF
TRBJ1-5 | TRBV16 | ASSQGTSQPQH
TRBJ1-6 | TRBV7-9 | ASSPKGSERSPLH
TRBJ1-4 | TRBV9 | ASSASQGGNEKLF
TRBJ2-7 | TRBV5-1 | ASSAGTRYEQY